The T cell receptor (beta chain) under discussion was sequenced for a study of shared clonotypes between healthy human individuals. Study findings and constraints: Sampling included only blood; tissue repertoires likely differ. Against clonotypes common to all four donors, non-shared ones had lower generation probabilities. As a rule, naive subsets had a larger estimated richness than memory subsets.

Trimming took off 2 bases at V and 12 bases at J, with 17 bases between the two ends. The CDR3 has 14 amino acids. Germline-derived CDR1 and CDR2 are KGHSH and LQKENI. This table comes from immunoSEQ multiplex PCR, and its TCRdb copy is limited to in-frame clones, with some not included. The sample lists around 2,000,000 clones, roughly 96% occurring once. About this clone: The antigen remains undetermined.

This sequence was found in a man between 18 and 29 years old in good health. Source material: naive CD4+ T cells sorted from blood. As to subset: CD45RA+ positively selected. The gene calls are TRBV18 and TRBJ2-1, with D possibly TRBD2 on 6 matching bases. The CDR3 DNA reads TGTGCCAGCTCACCATTAGGCGGGACGCCCGTGCAGTTCTTC. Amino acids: CASSPLGGTPVQFF.